Listed below are T cell receptor beta chains from one sample, sequenced in a study of Ad26.COV2.S vaccination and SARS-CoV-2 variants. Some clones are missing from TCRdb's copy, which holds only in-frame ones; the method was immunoSEQ multiplex PCR. The sample records fewer than 400,000 clones, 89% being singletons. Sample: peripheral blood, taken in a trial of Ad26.COV2.S vaccine versus placebo. Source of these receptors: a person aged 18 to 65 who received the Ad26.COV2.S COVID-19 vaccine or a placebo. Both conserved end residues are part of each CDR3. A D gene is named only where the DNA matches it firmly. Where a row states a size, it is once, few, many or the class of an expanded clone; other rows omit it.

V	J	length	size	D	CDR3	DNA
TRBV29-1	TRBJ2-7	15	NA	TRBD1	CSATRPGTVPYEQYF	TGCAGCGCCACGAGACCCGGGACAGTCCCCTACGAGCAGTACTTC
TRBV19	TRBJ1-5	16	NA	TRBD1	CASAGTGTFRNQPQHF	TGTGCCAGTGCGGGGACAGGGACATTTCGGAATCAGCCCCAGCATTTT
TRBV7-6	TRBJ2-5	17	NA	TRBD2	CASSFLILAGGQETQYF	TGTGCCAGCAGCTTTTTAATCCTAGCGGGAGGTCAAGAGACCCAGTACTTC
TRBV5-8	TRBJ2-1	18	NA	TRBD2	CASSLNRSSGRSYNEQFF	TGTGCCAGCAGCTTGAATAGGTCTAGCGGGAGGTCCTACAATGAGCAGTTCTTC
TRBV5-4	TRBJ2-7	16	NA	NA	CASSPRSGSRSYEQYF	TGTGCCAGCAGCCCACGAAGCGGATCCAGATCCTACGAGCAGTACTTC
TRBV6-2/TRBV6-3	TRBJ2-7	17	NA	TRBD2	CASSYREVAGVTYEQYF	TGTGCCAGCAGTTACCGGGAGGTAGCGGGGGTTACCTACGAGCAGTACTTC
TRBV27	TRBJ2-2	18	NA	TRBD2	CASSLASGRLANTGELFF	TGTGCCAGCAGTTTGGCTAGCGGGAGACTCGCGAACACCGGGGAGCTGTTTTTT
TRBV12-5	TRBJ2-3	17	NA	NA	CASGLGDTRLSTDTQYF	TGTGCTAGTGGTTTAGGGGACACCAGACTGAGCACAGATACGCAGTATTTT
TRBV30	TRBJ2-5	14	NA	NA	CAWSVWVGQETQYF	TGTGCCTGGAGTGTTTGGGTCGGACAAGAGACCCAGTACTTC
TRBV6-5	TRBJ2-1	15	NA	TRBD1	CASSRNLDRGNEQFF	TGTGCCAGCAGCCGAAATTTGGACAGGGGCAATGAGCAGTTCTTC
TRBV10-3	TRBJ2-2	15	once	NA	CAISPTGLGAGELFF	TGTGCCATCAGCCCTACAGGGTTGGGCGCCGGGGAGCTGTTTTTT
TRBV19	TRBJ2-3	13	NA	TRBD2	CARRTSGLHTQYF	TGTGCCAGGCGGACTAGCGGCCTCCATACGCAGTATTTT
TRBV7-6	TRBJ2-7	18	NA	TRBD1	CASSRREPIQGAGGEQYF	TGTGCCAGCAGCAGAAGGGAACCAATACAGGGGGCTGGCGGCGAGCAGTACTTC
TRBV24-1	TRBJ1-2	14	once	NA	CATSDPGARDGYTF	TGTGCCACCAGTGATCCAGGAGCCCGGGACGGCTACACCTTC
TRBV4-2	TRBJ2-1	16	NA	NA	CASSQGTPAIYNEQFF	TGTGCCAGCAGCCAAGGTACCCCCGCGATCTACAATGAGCAGTTCTTC
TRBV24-1	TRBJ2-1	14	NA	NA	CATSDFRVYNEQFF	TGTGCCACCAGTGATTTTCGGGTTTACAATGAGCAGTTCTTC
TRBV2	TRBJ2-1	15	NA	TRBD2	CASGRASGRSDEQFF	TGTGCCAGCGGGAGGGCTAGCGGGAGGTCCGATGAGCAGTTCTTC
TRBV4-1	TRBJ2-2	14	NA	NA	CASSQGIKTGELFF	TGCGCCAGCAGCCAAGGTATCAAAACCGGGGAGCTGTTTTTT
TRBV6-2/TRBV6-3	TRBJ2-7	14	NA	TRBD2	CASSRTSGSYEQYF	TGTGCCAGCAGTAGGACTAGCGGGAGCTACGAGCAGTACTTC
TRBV4-3	TRBJ1-2	17	few	TRBD1	CASSQDPDRFGNYGYTF	TGCGCCAGCAGCCAAGATCCGGACAGGTTTGGTAACTATGGCTACACCTTC
TRBV3-1/TRBV3-2	TRBJ1-2	12	NA	NA	CASSQDFRGYTF	TGTGCCAGCAGCCAAGATTTCAGGGGCTACACCTTC
TRBV12-3/TRBV12-4	TRBJ1-5	13	NA	TRBD1	CASSRTGDQPQHF	TGTGCCAGCTCCCGAACAGGGGATCAGCCCCAGCATTTT
TRBV5-1	TRBJ1-5	15	NA	NA	CASSLVPGGGQPQHF	TGCGCCAGCAGCTTGGTCCCTGGGGGGGGCCAGCCCCAGCATTTT
TRBV6-1	TRBJ1-3	16	NA	NA	CASSVSTRSSGNTIYF	TGTGCCAGCAGTGTGTCCACTCGGAGCTCTGGAAACACCATATATTTT
TRBV5-4	TRBJ2-4	13	once	TRBD1	CASSVTGEDIQYF	TGTGCCAGCAGTGTTACAGGGGAAGACATTCAGTACTTC
TRBV10-3	TRBJ1-6	13	NA	NA	CATRKEENSPLHF	TGTGCCACCCGCAAGGAAGAGAATTCACCCCTCCACTTT
TRBV7-2	TRBJ1-2	15	NA	NA	CASSPDSFPNYGYTF	TGTGCCAGCAGCCCCGACAGCTTCCCTAACTATGGCTACACCTTC
TRBV4-3	TRBJ1-3	15	NA	TRBD1	CASSQDDRAGNTIYF	TGCGCCAGCAGCCAAGACGACAGGGCTGGAAACACCATATATTTT
TRBV3-1/TRBV3-2	TRBJ1-1	13	few	NA	CASSPRRVTEAFF	TGTGCCAGCAGCCCTCGTCGGGTTACTGAAGCTTTCTTT
TRBV29-1	TRBJ2-7	13	NA	NA	CSVTVGGGDEQYF	TGCAGCGTTACCGTTGGGGGGGGCGACGAGCAGTACTTC